This entry lists 18 T cell receptor beta chains sequenced from one sample in a study of T cell responses to AZD1222 COVID-19 vaccine. The data were produced by immunoSEQ multiplex PCR, yet TCRdb's version contains in-frame clones alone and is incomplete. This table has 130,000 or so clones, roughly 92% appearing once. The sample in question was peripheral blood, obtained 28 days after the second AZD1222 dose. These receptors all stem from an adult who received the AZD1222 COVID-19 vaccine.

The chain couples TRBV12-5 to TRBJ2-5, with D perhaps matching TRBD2 (5 bases). Germline values: CDR1 LGHNT, CDR2 FRNRAP. V was clipped by 2 bases and J by 1 base, with 14 bases between them. This CDR3 is built from 16 residues. Here the CDR3 reads CASGLLTSGSQETQYF. Here the CDR3 DNA reads TGTGCTAGTGGTTTGTTAACCTCGGGAAGCCAAGAGACCCAGTACTTC.

The V gene is TRBV4-3, the J gene TRBJ1-4; TRBD1 matches at 9 bases. The CDR3 is 17 residues long. Unmatched junction bases numbered 12, after V lost 4 bases and J lost 6 bases. Germline-derived CDR1 and CDR2 are LGHNA and YSLEER. Here the CDR3 DNA reads TGCGCCAGCAGCCTGGCCCTGGGACAGGGCGGGTATGAAAAACTGTTTTTT. This encodes CASSLALGQGGYEKLFF.

This chain uses TRBV2 with TRBJ2-7; either TRBD1 or TRBD2 may fit D (7 bases each). The germline V and J ends were trimmed by 8 bases and 1 base, with 15 bases remaining between them. Germline V gene lookup returns CDR1 SNHLY and CDR2 FYNNEI. The CDR3 runs to 14 residues. Here the CDR3 DNA reads TGTGCCAGCGCGACAGGGACTAAGTCCTACGAGCAGTACTTC. It codes for CASATGTKSYEQYF.

This chain connects TRBV12-3 or TRBV12-4 to TRBJ2-7, with 10 bases identical to TRBD2. The CDR3 covers 12 residues. V lost 6 bases and J lost 6; bases outside the gene matches: 2. The CDR3 here is CASSIAGGEQYF. For the CDR3, the DNA is TGTGCCAGCAGCATAGCGGGAGGCGAGCAGTACTTC.

This chain uses TRBV7-2 with TRBJ2-1, with D possibly called TRBD1 or TRBD2 (5 bases each). The CDR3 extends over 15 amino acids. CDR1 SGHTA and CDR2 FQGNSA come from the germline V gene. Between the trimmed V and J ends, which lost 5 bases and 4 bases, there was a span of 15 bases. CDR3 loop: CASSSPPGPYNEQFF. The CDR3 nucleotides read TGTGCCAGCAGCAGCCCCCCGGGACCTTACAATGAGCAGTTCTTC.

The chain has TRBV28 and TRBJ2-1; the D gene is possibly TRBD2 (5 bases). The CDR3 has 14 residues. Trimming cost V 2 bases and J 7 bases, with 12 bases left between them. The germline V gene encodes CDR1 MDHEN and CDR2 SYDVKM. CDR3 region: CASSLIGIGNEQFF. The CDR3 DNA sequence: TGTGCCAGCAGTTTAATCGGGATCGGGAATGAGCAGTTCTTC.

The chain carries TRBV4-1 and TRBJ2-3, with 8 bases lining up with TRBD2. Germline loops: CDR1 MGHRA, CDR2 YSYEKL. The CDR3 loop spans 16 amino acids. V was pared by 0 bases and J by 1 base, with 3 bases of the junction left unmatched. CDR3 in DNA: TGCGCCAGCAGCCAAGATATACTAGCGGGCACAGATACGCAGTATTTT. Translation: CASSQDILAGTDTQYF.

This sequence joins TRBV11-2 and TRBJ1-4, with 8 bases fitting TRBD1. The CDR3 consists of 15 residues. After removal of 4 bases from V and 7 bases from J, the junction contained 8 bases not matched to a gene. Germline-derived CDR1 and CDR2 are SGHAT and FQNNGV. CDR3 protein: CASSYRPDRVEKLFF. CDR3 in DNA: TGTGCCAGCAGCTACCGCCCGGACAGGGTTGAAAAACTGTTTTTT. The whole variable domain, filled in from reference TRBV11-2 and TRBJ1-4, reads EAGVAQSPRYKIIEKRQSVAFWCNPISGHATLYWYQQILGQGPKLLIQFQNNGVVDDSQLPKDRFSAERLKGVDSTLKIQPAKLEDSAVYLCASSYRPDRVEKLFFGSGTQLSVL.

The chain is built from TRBV5-1 and TRBJ1-2; TRBD1 aligns across 10 bases. Germline values: CDR1 SGHRS, CDR2 YFSETQ. The CDR3 totals 14 residues. With V trimmed by 4 bases and J by 7 bases, 7 bases remained unmatched. As DNA, the CDR3 is TGCGCCAGCAGCGCGAGGGACAGGGGAGCTGGCTACACCTTC. Protein sequence: CASSARDRGAGYTF.

The chain has TRBV9 and TRBJ1-1, with 8 bases aligning to TRBD1. There are 16 residues in the CDR3. V lost 4 bases, J lost 2 bases, and 10 bases stayed unmatched. Germline CDR1 SGDLS, CDR2 YYNGEE. CDR3 residues: CASSPHDRGTNTEAFF. The CDR3 DNA follows: TGTGCCAGCAGCCCTCATGACAGGGGCACAAACACTGAAGCTTTCTTT.

V usage is TRBV3-1 (or the pseudogene TRBV3-2) and J usage is TRBJ2-1, with 10 nucleotides matching TRBD2. Germline V gene data show CDR1 as LGHDT and CDR2 as YNNKEL (reference sequence). V lost 0 bases to trimming and J lost 0 bases; unmatched junction nucleotides: 11. The CDR3 is 20 amino acids. The CDR3 nucleotides are TGTGCCAGCAGCCAAGATACAATAGCGGGGGGACCCTTCTCCTACAATGAGCAGTTCTTC. It translates to CASSQDTIAGGPFSYNEQFF.

The rearrangement uses TRBV6-2 or TRBV6-3 and TRBJ1-2; D uncertain. Germline V CDR1 and CDR2: MNHEY, SVGEGT. This CDR3 is 16 amino acids long. Trimming shortened V by 5 bases and J by 0 bases, and 16 bases separated the two germline ends. In nucleotides, the CDR3 is TGTGCCAGCAGTGCCGACGCCAGGAAAGCTAACTATGGCTACACCTTC. Translation: CASSADARKANYGYTF.

The J gene is TRBJ2-5, the V gene TRBV9; D may be TRBD2 (7 bases). Germline V CDR1 and CDR2: SGDLS, YYNGEE. CDR3 size: 17 residues. The germline V and J ends were trimmed by 4 bases and 0 bases, with 19 bases remaining between them. Here the CDR3 reads CASSLRGGREYQETQYF. The CDR3, as DNA: TGTGCCAGCAGCTTGAGGGGGGGCCGGGAGTACCAAGAGACCCAGTACTTC.

The rearrangement uses TRBV5-1 and TRBJ1-1, with no clear D. Between the trimmed V and J ends, which lost 2 bases and 4 bases, there was a span of 12 bases. Germline lookup yields CDR1 SGHRS and CDR2 YFSETQ. The CDR3 contains 14 residues. The CDR3 is CASSFVGIGTEAFF. CDR3 nucleotides: TGCGCCAGCAGCTTCGTAGGGATCGGCACTGAAGCTTTCTTT. The full variable domain, its missing parts supplied by reference TRBV5-1 and TRBJ1-1, is KAGVTQTPRYLIKTRGQQVTLSCSPISGHRSVSWYQQTPGQGLQFLFEYFSETQRNKGNFPGRFSGRQFSNSRSEMNVSTLELGDSALYLCASSFVGIGTEAFFGQGTRLTVV.

The V call is TRBV5-1, the J call TRBJ2-3; D not resolved. Germline CDR1 SGHRS, CDR2 YFSETQ. V was shortened by 6 bases and J by 0 bases, with 11 bases between the two germline ends. The CDR3 sequence is 14 residues long. For the CDR3, the DNA is TGCGCCAGCAAGCTTATCTCTAGCACAGATACGCAGTATTTT. Amino acid sequence: CASKLISSTDTQYF. The full variable domain, in which reference TRBV5-1 and TRBJ2-3 provide the parts outside the CDR3, is KAGVTQTPRYLIKTRGQQVTLSCSPISGHRSVSWYQQTPGQGLQFLFEYFSETQRNKGNFPGRFSGRQFSNSRSEMNVSTLELGDSALYLCASKLISSTDTQYFGPGTRLTVL.

The chain is built from TRBV14 and TRBJ2-7; TRBD1 aligns across 10 bases. This CDR3 is built from 15 residues. CDR1 is SGHDN and CDR2 is FVKESK in the germline V gene. V was pared by 1 base and J by 3 bases, with 3 bases of the junction left unmatched. The CDR3 spells CASSQVGQGVYEQYF. The CDR3 DNA reads as TGTGCCAGCAGCCAAGTCGGACAGGGGGTCTACGAGCAGTACTTC.

The chain links TRBV19 to TRBJ1-2, with a tentative D call TRBD1 (6 bases). This CDR3 has 13 amino acids. The V gene lost 7 bases and the J gene lost 5 bases, with 14 bases spanning the gap. Germline lookup yields CDR1 LNHDA and CDR2 SQIVND (reference sequence). The CDR3 here is CASINRDSYGYTF. The CDR3 DNA follows: TGTGCCAGTATTAACAGGGACTCTTATGGCTACACCTTC. Full variable domain (missing parts from reference TRBV19 and TRBJ1-2): DGGITQSPKYLFRKEGQNVTLSCEQNLNHDAMYWYRQDPGQGLRLIYYSQIVNDFQKGDIAEGYSVSREKKESFPLTVTSAQKNPTAFYLCASINRDSYGYTFGSGTRLTVV.

The CDR3: CASSLVGSNQPQHF. The CDR3 DNA follows: TGTGCCAGCAGCTTAGTTGGTAGCAATCAGCCCCAGCATTTT. The chain carries TRBV7-9 and TRBJ1-5, with D unclear. V lost 1 base and J lost 0, with 4 bases in between. CDR1 is SEHNR, CDR2 FQNEAQ, per germline (reference sequence). This CDR3 has 14 amino acids.